These 25 T cell receptor beta chains came from one sample sequenced in a study of blood T cell repertoires in COVID-19 (TCRdb year 2020). The method behind the library was the immunoSEQ multiplex PCR assay. The table comes from immuneACCESS by way of TCRdb, which keeps in-frame sequences with V and J called. Part of the clones is missing from these tables; in studies checked, under half for an unresolved V gene and the rest for unknown reasons. For this sample there are approximately 200,000 clones; 80% to 90% appear just once. 5.5% to 7.5% of the sample lies in the top ten. Input material: peripheral blood. These receptors all come from a man aged 55-75 years who had recovered from COVID-19.

V is TRBV7-2 and J is TRBJ2-2; D gene uncertain. Germline CDR1 and CDR2: SGHTA and FQGNSA. Trimming removed 5 bases at V and 6 bases at J, with 10 bases between. The CDR3 spans 13 residues. CDR3 in DNA: TGTGCCAGCAGCGTAATACGGTCCGGGGAGCTGTTTTTT. Its translation: CASSVIRSGELFF.

A note on this clone: The same CDR3 can be traced to other DNA sequences in this sample. This chain uses TRBV5-1 with TRBJ1-1; D might be TRBD1 (6 bases). V was cut by 4 bases and J by 4 bases, with 17 bases left in between. CDR1 is SGHRS and CDR2 is YFSETQ in the germline V gene. This CDR3 is 15 amino acids long. Here the CDR3 DNA reads TGCGCCAGCAGCCTGCAGGGGACCACGGGCACTGAAGCTTTCTTT. It specifies CASSLQGTTGTEAFF.

V is TRBV5-1 and J is TRBJ1-2; a possible D gene is TRBD1 (6 bases). The CDR3 is 14 amino acids. CDR1 SGHRS and CDR2 YFSETQ come from the germline V gene. Trimming took 4 bases from V and 8 from J, leaving 18 bases between them. The CDR3 DNA follows: TGCGCCAGCAGCGTGGGGGGGACAAAAGAAGGCTACACCTTC. Its translation: CASSVGGTKEGYTF.

The table lists this clone with a count of one. The chain joins TRBV6-6 to TRBJ2-7, with D perhaps matching TRBD2 (5 bases). Trimming removed 4 bases from V and 3 bases from J, with 10 bases in between. The length of the CDR3 is 13 residues. Germline-derived CDR1 and CDR2 are MNHNY and SVGAGI (reference sequence). Written as DNA, the CDR3 is TGTGCCAGCAGTTCAGCCGGACTCTACGAGCAGTACTTC. Its protein is CASSSAGLYEQYF.

The V and J genes are TRBV18 and TRBJ1-5; D is undetermined. The CDR3 loop spans 14 amino acids. Deletions cut 2 bases from V and 1 base from J, with 6 bases between. Germline loops: CDR1 KGHSH, CDR2 LQKENI. CDR3 DNA sequence: TGTGCCAGCTCACCAAGCAGGAGCAATCAGCCCCAGCATTTT. Translation gives CASSPSRSNQPQHF.

The gene calls are TRBV4-1 and TRBJ1-2; D is undetermined. V lost 3 bases to trimming and J lost 0 bases, with 14 bases between them. The CDR3 loop spans 16 amino acids. The germline CDR1 and CDR2 sequences are MGHRA and YSYEKL. The CDR3 DNA is TGCGCCAGCAGCCAGGAGGGCGTCAGGTCTAACTATGGCTACACCTTC. Translation: CASSQEGVRSNYGYTF.

With regard to this clone: The same CDR3 arises from other DNA sequences in this sample as well. This chain joins TRBV6-5 and TRBJ2-7, with D possibly TRBD2 on 5 matching bases. Germline CDR1 is MNHEY and CDR2 is SVGAGI. Between the trimmed V and J ends, which lost 0 bases and 4 bases, there was a span of 7 bases. The CDR3 is made up of 13 amino acids. The CDR3: CASSYSTGYEQYF. In nucleotides, the CDR3 is TGTGCCAGCAGTTACTCGACGGGGTACGAGCAGTACTTC.

The V gene is TRBV27, the J gene TRBJ1-2; a possible D gene is TRBD1 (6 bases). The CDR3 has 13 residues. Germline-derived CDR1 and CDR2 are MNHEY and SMNVEV (reference sequence). Trimming took 5 bases from V and 1 from J, leaving 8 bases between them. The CDR3 loop is CASSPRGNYGYTF. The CDR3 DNA is TGTGCCAGCAGTCCCAGGGGTAACTATGGCTACACCTTC.

The rearrangement joins TRBV7-2 to TRBJ1-1; no clear D. This CDR3 has 14 amino acids. Germline assignment: CDR1 SGHTA and CDR2 FQGNSA. Trimming took 5 bases from V and 4 from J, leaving 14 bases between them. The CDR3 nucleotides are TGTGCCAGCAGCCCAGCAGCGGGTGGCACTGAAGCTTTCTTT. This encodes CASSPAAGGTEAFF.

The chain employs TRBV6-5 and TRBJ1-2; no clear D. The CDR3 contains 13 residues. Trimming left V 6 bases short and J 4 bases short, with 12 bases between. CDR1 and CDR2 (germline): MNHEY, SVGAGI. This CDR3 is CASSPGRGYGYTF. The DNA for the CDR3 is TGTGCCAGCAGCCCCGGCCGGGGCTATGGCTACACCTTC.

A single count supports this clone. This chain connects TRBV5-4 to TRBJ2-3; 7 nucleotides align to TRBD1. V lost 5 bases, J lost 5 bases, and 8 bases stayed unmatched. The germline V gene encodes CDR1 SGHNT and CDR2 YYREEE (reference sequence). The CDR3 covers 14 residues. The CDR3 nucleotides read TGTGCCAGCAGGCCGGACAGGAGGATAGATACGCAGTATTTT. The encoded protein is CASRPDRRIDTQYF.

The chain links TRBV9 to TRBJ1-2; D may be TRBD1 (6 bases). There are 13 residues in the CDR3. V lost 4 bases to trimming and J lost 8 bases, with 15 bases between them. CDR1 SGDLS and CDR2 YYNGEE come from the germline V gene. CDR3 DNA: TGTGCCAGCAGCCCTGGGGGCCTCAGAGGCTACACCTTC. Its translation is CASSPGGLRGYTF.

This clone was picked up a small number of times. V is TRBV11-2 and J is TRBJ2-3; tentatively, D is TRBD1 (5 bases). Trimming pared 3 bases from V and 6 bases from J, leaving 10 bases between. Germline-derived CDR1 and CDR2 are SGHAT and FQNNGV. This CDR3 is 13 amino acids long. The CDR3 reads CASSLSGPDTQYF. The CDR3 DNA sequence: TGTGCCAGCAGCTTGTCAGGGCCGGATACGCAGTATTTT.

This chain links TRBV7-9 with TRBJ2-6, with 9 bases matching TRBD1. The germline V gene encodes CDR1 SEHNR and CDR2 FQNEAQ (reference sequence). Trimming cost V 1 base and J 1 base; bases outside gene matches: 8. This CDR3 is built from 19 residues. This CDR3 is CASSLGRTGARSGANVLTF. CDR3 in DNA: TGTGCCAGCAGCTTAGGAAGGACAGGGGCGCGATCTGGGGCCAACGTCCTGACTTTC.

V usage is TRBV11-2 and J usage is TRBJ1-4; D gene uncertain. CDR1 is SGHAT and CDR2 is FQNNGV in the germline V gene. Trimming removed 5 bases from V and 6 bases from J, with 13 bases in between. The CDR3 extends over 14 amino acids. CDR3 DNA: TGTGCCAGCAGCCTGAGAGAGGTTGATGAAAAACTGTTTTTT. Translated: CASSLREVDEKLFF. Based on the CDR3 plus reference TRBV11-2 and TRBJ1-4, the full variable domain is EAGVAQSPRYKIIEKRQSVAFWCNPISGHATLYWYQQILGQGPKLLIQFQNNGVVDDSQLPKDRFSAERLKGVDSTLKIQPAKLEDSAVYLCASSLREVDEKLFFGSGTQLSVL.

The rearrangement uses TRBV29-1 and TRBJ2-3, with D tentatively TRBD1 (5 bases). The CDR3 has 13 residues. Germline V CDR1 and CDR2: SQVTM, ANQGSEA. The V gene lost 5 bases and the J gene lost 2 bases, with 11 bases spanning the gap. The CDR3: CSVQQVFTDTQYF. CDR3 DNA sequence: TGCAGCGTTCAACAGGTATTCACAGATACGCAGTATTTT.

This chain joins TRBV9 and TRBJ1-2; 7 nucleotides align to TRBD1. The CDR3 consists of 16 residues. Germline V CDR1 and CDR2: SGDLS, YYNGEE. The V gene end was trimmed by 3 bases and the J gene end by 0 bases; junction bases not matched to a gene: 8. The CDR3 nucleotides are TGTGCCAGCAGCGCTCAAAGTAGGGGGCCTAACTATGGCTACACCTTC. This sequence encodes CASSAQSRGPNYGYTF.

The chain recombines TRBV18 with TRBJ1-4; possible D gene TRBD1, 6 bases. V was pared by 5 bases and J by 7 bases, with 14 bases between. Germline V gene sequence: CDR1 KGHSH, CDR2 LQKENI. The CDR3 has 14 residues. CDR3: CASSSQGGFEKLFF. In nucleotides, the CDR3 is TGTGCCAGCTCATCACAGGGAGGATTTGAAAAACTGTTTTTT.

Notes on this clone: Other nucleotide sequences in the sample specify the same CDR3. The chain couples TRBV6-5 to TRBJ1-2, with D unclear. Trimming removed 0 bases at V and 0 bases at J, with 8 bases between. Germline V lookup: CDR1 MNHEY, CDR2 SVGAGI. CDR3 length: 15 residues. The CDR3 is CASSYSTGANYGYTF. The CDR3 nucleotides are TGTGCCAGCAGTTACTCGACCGGAGCTAACTATGGCTACACCTTC.

The rearrangement links TRBV14 to TRBJ1-1; no definite D call. This CDR3 region has 13 residues. The germline V gene has CDR1 SGHDN and CDR2 FVKESK. Deletions cut 6 bases from V and 3 bases from J, with 11 bases between. The CDR3 protein is CASRVRADTEAFF. In nucleotides, the CDR3 is TGTGCCAGCAGGGTCCGAGCGGACACTGAAGCTTTCTTT.

In DNA form, the CDR3 reads TGCAGTGCGAGTGCAGGGAATGGCTATGGCTACACCTTC. Translating gives CSASAGNGYGYTF. This chain joins TRBV20-1 and TRBJ1-2; D perhaps matches TRBD1 (5 bases). The germline gives CDR1 DFQATT, CDR2 SNEGSKA (reference sequence). The CDR3 covers 13 residues. Trimming pared 6 bases from V and 4 bases from J, leaving 15 bases between.

The chain's CDR3 is CASKSGGIMADTQYF. The CDR3 bases are TGTGCCAGCAAATCCGGGGGAATAATGGCAGATACGCAGTATTTT. The genes are TRBV6-5 and TRBJ2-3, with D perhaps matching TRBD2 (6 bases). This CDR3 has 15 residues. Trimming took 7 bases from V and 4 from J, leaving 18 bases between them. The germline CDR1 and CDR2 sequences are MNHEY and SVGAGI.

The rearrangement links TRBV7-8 to TRBJ1-2; D gene ambiguous. V lost 4 bases and J lost 2, with 11 bases in between. The germline CDR1 and CDR2 sequences are SGHVS and FQNEAQ. The CDR3 totals 14 residues. CDR3 nucleotide sequence: TGTGCCAGCAGCTCTAGTTCGGCAAACTATGGCTACACCTTC. Translated, it gives CASSSSSANYGYTF.

V and J are TRBV7-9 and TRBJ2-1, with D possibly TRBD2 on 5 matching bases. Germline values: CDR1 SEHNR, CDR2 FQNEAQ (reference sequence). V lost 7 bases, J lost 4 bases, and 11 bases lay in between. CDR3 size: 13 residues. The CDR3, as DNA: TGTGCCAGCATCAGCGGAGCTTACAATGAGCAGTTCTTC. It translates to CASISGAYNEQFF.

This rearrangement joins TRBV6-5 to TRBJ2-7, with 13 bases lining up with TRBD2. The V gene's germline CDR1 is MNHEY and CDR2 SVGAGI. J was trimmed by 7 bases and V by 4 bases; bases with no gene match: 7. The CDR3 is 15 amino acids. The DNA of the CDR3 is TGTGCCAGCAGTTCAGGACTAGCGGGGGATGAGGAGCAGTACTTC. Translated, it gives CASSSGLAGDEEQYF.